What follows describes a single TCR beta chain. The V gene's germline CDR1 is SGHAT and CDR2 FQNNGV. The CDR3 runs 17 residues. V was pared by 5 bases and J by 0 bases, with 17 bases between. The sample belongs to a study of blood T cell repertoires in COVID-19. As for the study in general: T cells, B-cell-depleted T cells, or PBMCs supplied cDNA or gDNA.

In the authors' methods: Estimates of nucleated cell counts were drawn from the amplification of reference gene primers. Generated by immunoSEQ multiplex PCR, the TCRdb table keeps only in-frame clones and is missing some. That table gives V, J and clone size, and the DNA gave D and trimming. The sample shows almost 250,000 clones, around 86% of them seen only once. The material sequenced was peripheral blood. The V gene is TRBV11-2, the J gene TRBJ1-3, with D perhaps matching TRBD1 (6 bases). This TCR derives from a woman older than 75 with COVID-19, enrolled during active disease. In DNA form, the CDR3 reads TGTGCCAGCAGCCGGTCGGACAGATCCTCCTCTGGAAACACCATATATTTT. It codes for CASSRSDRSSSGNTIYF.